These 19 T cell receptor beta chains were sequenced from one sample in a study of shared T cell receptors in the human thymus. Sequencing used immunoSEQ multiplex PCR; TCRdb keeps in-frame clones, though not all of them. This table has hundreds of thousands of clones, 80% to 90% appearing once. Separately, the same data were catalogued under a study of human thymus T cells.

Sequencing was done on a sample of thymocytes. These receptors originate from a girl under two years old with a congenital heart defect.

The CDR3 region is CAWVIGGNTEAFF. CDR3 bases: TGTGCCTGGGTAATCGGAGGAAACACTGAAGCTTTCTTT. The gene calls are TRBV30 and TRBJ1-1, with no clear D. The germline V and J ends were trimmed by 5 bases and 2 bases, with 12 bases remaining between them. This CDR3 has 13 amino acids. Per the germline V gene, CDR1 is GTSNPN and CDR2 is SVGIG (reference sequence).

V gene TRBV14 combines with J gene TRBJ1-4; D remains ambiguous. The CDR3 totals 19 residues. Trimming pared 0 bases from V and 0 bases from J, leaving 17 bases between. The germline gives CDR1 SGHDN, CDR2 FVKESK. The CDR3 DNA reads TGTGCCAGCAGCCAAGATTCGAGAAGCCTATTTGCAACTAATGAAAAACTGTTTTTT. It is translated as CASSQDSRSLFATNEKLFF.

The chain couples TRBV5-4 to TRBJ1-2; 10 positions agree with TRBD1. V lost 3 bases, J lost 6 bases, and 20 bases stayed unmatched. Germline V gene sequence: CDR1 SGHNT, CDR2 YYREEE (reference sequence). This CDR3 has 19 amino acids. CDR3 sequence reads: CASSSNNERKGQGLHGYTF. The CDR3 DNA follows: TGTGCCAGCAGCTCCAACAACGAACGGAAGGGACAGGGGCTACATGGCTACACCTTC.

The chain uses TRBV19 and TRBJ1-5; D gene ambiguous. The CDR3 loop spans 15 amino acids. Trimming took off 4 bases at V and 0 bases at J, with 10 bases between the two ends. The germline V gene encodes CDR1 LNHDA and CDR2 SQIVND (reference sequence). CDR3 nucleotides: TGTGCCAGTAGTACGATCAAACATAGCAATCAGCCCCAGCATTTT. It encodes CASSTIKHSNQPQHF. The variable domain in full, completed from reference TRBV19 and TRBJ1-5, reads DGGITQSPKYLFRKEGQNVTLSCEQNLNHDAMYWYRQDPGQGLRLIYYSQIVNDFQKGDIAEGYSVSREKKESFPLTVTSAQKNPTAFYLCASSTIKHSNQPQHFGDGTRLSIL.

CDR3 sequence (DNA): TGTGCCAGCAGTGAAAGGGTTGGGCGGGGGTTCTCCTACGAGCAGTACTTC. Residues: CASSERVGRGFSYEQYF. The rearrangement joins TRBV6-1 to TRBJ2-7; 7 bases are shared with TRBD2. The CDR3 extends over 17 amino acids. Germline V CDR1 and CDR2: MNHNS, SASEGT. V lost 2 bases to trimming and J lost 0 bases; unmatched junction nucleotides: 10.

The V call is TRBV6-1, the J call TRBJ2-7, with TRBD2 identical over 7 bases. This CDR3 region has 17 residues. Looked up from germline, CDR1 is MNHNS and CDR2 is SASEGT. Unmatched junction bases numbered 11, after V lost 0 bases and J lost 3 bases. CDR3 nucleotide sequence: TGTGCCAGCAGTGAAGCGCGGGGGACCCCAATCCGCTACGAGCAGTACTTC. It yields the protein CASSEARGTPIRYEQYF.

The chain carries TRBV10-3 and TRBJ1-6, with D unclear. With 5 bases removed from V and 3 bases from J, the gap between germline ends came to 5 bases. This CDR3 spans 13 amino acids. Germline CDR1 reads ENHRY; CDR2 reads SYGVKD. CDR3 residues: CAISSVYNSPLHF. The DNA for the CDR3 is TGTGCCATCAGTTCAGTCTATAATTCACCCCTCCACTTT.

The CDR3 region is CASSESYGYTF. In nucleotides, the CDR3 is TGTGCCAGCAGTGAGAGCTATGGCTACACCTTC. The rearrangement joins TRBV25-1 to TRBJ1-2, with D hard to call. Germline values: CDR1 MGHDK, CDR2 SYGVNS. The CDR3 spans 11 residues. Trimming pared 3 bases from V and 4 bases from J, leaving 3 bases between.

The chain links TRBV6-1 to TRBJ2-7, with D perhaps matching TRBD2 (6 bases). CDR1 is MNHNS, CDR2 SASEGT, per germline. There are 15 residues in the CDR3. Trimming took off 6 bases at V and 0 bases at J, with 15 bases between the two ends. CDR3 loop: CASRRDFQSSYEQYF. Here the CDR3 DNA reads TGTGCCAGCAGGAGGGACTTCCAAAGCTCCTACGAGCAGTACTTC.

This chain links TRBV7-2 with TRBJ2-3; D gene uncertain. Germline-derived CDR1 and CDR2 are SGHTA and FQGNSA. Trimming removed 0 bases from V and 8 bases from J, with 15 bases in between. The CDR3 length is 15 residues. The CDR3 DNA reads as TGTGCCAGCAGCTTAGCGCCCGTCTCCCAGGTTACGCAGTATTTT. It specifies CASSLAPVSQVTQYF.

The chain joins TRBV5-1 to TRBJ1-1; 7 nucleotides match TRBD1. This CDR3 has 14 amino acids. Germline-derived CDR1 and CDR2 are SGHRS and YFSETQ. Trimming removed 4 bases from V and 3 bases from J; junction bases left unmatched: 6. The CDR3 nucleotides are TGCGCCAGCAGCGTACGACAGGGAGACACTGAAGCTTTCTTT. This encodes CASSVRQGDTEAFF. Complete variable domain (other parts from reference TRBV5-1 and TRBJ1-1): KAGVTQTPRYLIKTRGQQVTLSCSPISGHRSVSWYQQTPGQGLQFLFEYFSETQRNKGNFPGRFSGRQFSNSRSEMNVSTLELGDSALYLCASSVRQGDTEAFFGQGTRLTVV.

The table lists this clone with a few counts. The chain employs TRBV5-8 and TRBJ1-1; D is unclear. Per the germline V gene, CDR1 is SGHTS and CDR2 is YDEGEE. Trimming removed 4 bases from V and 0 bases from J, with 10 bases in between. There are 14 residues in the CDR3. The CDR3 is CASSSLRVNTEAFF. CDR3 in DNA: TGTGCCAGCAGCAGCCTACGGGTGAACACTGAAGCTTTCTTT.

The chain combines TRBV10-3 with TRBJ1-5; 8 positions agree with TRBD1. In germline, CDR1 is ENHRY, CDR2 SYGVKD. The CDR3 length is 15 residues. Losses at the gene ends were 9 bases for V and 5 bases for J; bases not matched to a gene: 12. The CDR3 DNA reads as TGTGCCATATCCCCAGGGGGCGTCTATTATCAGCCCCAGCATTTT. Translated: CAISPGGVYYQPQHF.

This clone turned up a few times. The chain has TRBV27 and TRBJ2-1; 9 bases fit TRBD2. There are 16 residues in the CDR3. CDR1 is MNHEY, CDR2 SMNVEV, per germline (reference sequence). V was clipped by 1 base and J by 6 bases; unmatched bases: 7. CDR3 residues: CASSLLGLAGTNEQFF. The CDR3 nucleotides read TGTGCCAGCAGTTTATTAGGTCTAGCGGGGACCAATGAGCAGTTCTTC.

This chain connects TRBV6-5 to TRBJ1-5; D remains unclear. The germline CDR1 and CDR2 sequences are MNHEY and SVGAGI. With 11 bases removed from V and 7 bases from J, the gap between germline ends came to 15 bases. The CDR3 sequence is 12 residues long. CDR3 in amino acids: CASSPPRQPQHF. The CDR3 DNA reads as TGTGCCTCCTCCCCTCCGAGGCAGCCCCAGCATTTT.

The chain employs TRBV4-1 and TRBJ1-5; the match to TRBD1 covers 10 bases. The CDR3 extends over 15 amino acids. J was trimmed by 6 bases and V by 5 bases; bases with no gene match: 7. CDR1 is MGHRA, CDR2 YSYEKL, per germline. The CDR3 DNA is TGCGCCAGCAGCAACCGGGACAGGGGAAGTCAGCCCCAGCATTTT. Amino acid sequence: CASSNRDRGSQPQHF.

In this sample, this clone turned up a few times. CDR3 nucleotide sequence: TGTGCCAGCACCCTGAGTTACGGGGATATCTCTGGAAACACCATATATTTT. Its translation is CASTLSYGDISGNTIYF. The V call is TRBV2, the J call TRBJ1-3; D is ambiguous. The length of the CDR3 is 17 residues. V was cut by 7 bases and J by 0 bases, with 19 bases left in between. Germline V gene lookup returns CDR1 SNHLY and CDR2 FYNNEI.

This clone was counted only a few times. The CDR3, as DNA: TGTGCCAGCAGCTTGGTACCCGACAGCCGCTCGCACGAGCAGTACTTC. Translation: CASSLVPDSRSHEQYF. V is TRBV5-4 and J is TRBJ2-7; possibly TRBD1 for D (5 bases). The germline CDR1 and CDR2 sequences are SGHNT and YYREEE (reference sequence). CDR3 length: 16 residues. Trimming took off 0 bases at V and 5 bases at J, with 18 bases between the two ends.

The V and J genes are TRBV5-1 and TRBJ2-2; D may be TRBD1 (6 bases). Germline V gene lookup returns CDR1 SGHRS and CDR2 YFSETQ. V shed 0 bases and J shed 4 bases, with 7 bases lying between them. This CDR3 contains 14 residues. Here the CDR3 reads CASSLVDSTGELFF. DNA for the CDR3: TGCGCCAGCAGCTTGGTGGACAGCACCGGGGAGCTGTTTTTT.